The clone carrying this T cell receptor (beta chain) was detected only a few times. Its cognate antigen is unknown. Germline V gene lookup returns CDR1 SEHNR and CDR2 FQNEAQ (reference sequence). The CDR3 contains 12 residues. V dropped 5 bases and J dropped 8 bases, with 7 bases sitting between them. The sample is drawn from a study of T cell repertoires in cytomegalovirus infection. At the level of the study: Public signatures in TCR beta pointed to CMV infection and matching HLA type.

The study, taken as a whole, reports: There were HLA-C-restricted CMV-specific TCR beta clonotypes dominating the ex vivo response. The study identified carriers of CMV plus the relevant HLA from cumulative public TCR beta family frequency.

Each CDR3 protein is one row after TCRdb ran MiXCR on the reads. The sample has a few hundred thousand distinct CDR3 sequences, over 15% seen once. The sample taken for sequencing was CD8+ T cells from PBMCs. This clonotype was obtained from a human donor in good health (CMV status not recorded). Some clones in this sample may be carry-over from other donors' samples. J is TRBJ1-6 and V is TRBV7-9; D gene ambiguous. The CDR3: CASSADYSPLHF. As DNA, the CDR3 is TGTGCCAGCAGCGCCGACTATTCACCCCTCCACTTT.